A single sample gave rise to the 8 T cell receptor beta chains below, sequenced in a study of cytomegalovirus exposure and HLA in healthy donors. PCR amplification relied on 60 Vbeta primers (plus 13 Jbeta primers). TCRdb's table, derived via immunoSEQ multiplex PCR, lists solely in-frame clones and lacks some. Of 150,000 to 200,000 clones listed, 78% are singletons. The sample comprised PBMCs. The receptors shown here come from a woman in her thirties in good health and CMV-seropositive.

The genes are TRBV6-5 and TRBJ2-1; weak D call: TRBD1 (5 bases). Germline V gives CDR1 MNHEY, CDR2 SVGAGI. The CDR3 is 16 amino acids. V shed 2 bases and J shed 0 bases, with 11 bases lying between them. The CDR3: CASSYTRVSSYNEQFF. For the CDR3, the DNA is TGTGCCAGCAGTTACACCAGGGTTAGCTCCTACAATGAGCAGTTCTTC.

The V and J genes are TRBV6-5 and TRBJ2-5; no clear D gene. The DNA end favors TRBJ2-7, so the J call may be wrong. The CDR3 extends over 13 amino acids. Germline-derived CDR1 and CDR2 are MNHEY and SVGAGI. The CDR3 sequence is CASSATRAYEQYF. The CDR3 DNA is TGTGCCAGCAGTGCCACCCGCGCCTACGAGCAGTACTTC.

This chain links TRBV5-4 with TRBJ2-2; a possible D gene is TRBD1 (7 bases). Per the germline V gene, CDR1 is SGHNT and CDR2 is YYREEE (reference sequence). V was shortened by 3 bases and J by 4 bases, with 22 bases between the two germline ends. The CDR3 length is 18 residues. The DNA of the CDR3 is TGTGCCAGCAGCTCCGCCCTGAGGAGGCAGGGGGGCACCGGGGAGCTGTTTTTT. Protein: CASSSALRRQGGTGELFF.

This clone was seen only a few times. The chain combines TRBV27 with TRBJ1-2; possible D gene TRBD1, 6 bases. Trimming shortened V by 3 bases and J by 8 bases, and 16 bases separated the two germline ends. Germline-derived CDR1 and CDR2 are MNHEY and SMNVEV (reference sequence). The CDR3 runs 14 residues. For the CDR3, the DNA is TGTGCCAGCAGTTTTCGACAGGCTCTAGGGGGCTACACCTTC. Its protein product is CASSFRQALGGYTF.

V gene TRBV19 combines with J gene TRBJ1-1, with 10 bases matching TRBD1. V lost 4 bases to trimming and J lost 11 bases; unmatched junction nucleotides: 10. The CDR3 sequence is 14 residues long. Germline CDR1 is LNHDA and CDR2 is SQIVND (reference sequence). The CDR3: CASSTSFGTGAAFF. CDR3 in DNA: TGTGCCAGTAGTACTAGCTTTGGGACAGGGGCGGCTTTCTTT.

The chain links TRBV2 to TRBJ1-6, with TRBD1 identical over 8 bases. CDR3 length equals 20 residues. The V segment lost 4 bases and the J segment 0 bases; nucleotides outside the gene matches: 14. Germline V CDR1 and CDR2: SNHLY, FYNNEI. The CDR3 reads CASSADPGQGQSSYNSPLHF. CDR3 nucleotides: TGTGCCAGCAGTGCGGACCCAGGACAGGGACAGAGCTCCTATAATTCACCCCTCCACTTT. Variable domain in full (rest from reference TRBV2 and TRBJ1-6): EPEVTQTPSHQVTQMGQEVILRCVPISNHLYFYWYRQILGQKVEFLVSFYNNEISEKSEIFDDQFSVERPDGSNFTLKIRSTKLEDSAMYFCASSADPGQGQSSYNSPLHFGNGTRLTVT.

The chain uses TRBV10-3 and TRBJ2-7; D is uncertain. Trimming shortened V by 0 bases and J by 6 bases, and 9 bases separated the two germline ends. The CDR3 runs to 13 residues. The germline gives CDR1 ENHRY, CDR2 SYGVKD. The CDR3 bases are TGTGCCATCAGTGAGTCGGTGGCAGGCGAGCAGTACTTC. This encodes CAISESVAGEQYF.

The chain links TRBV5-6 to TRBJ2-7, with a weak D call TRBD1 (5 bases). The germline V and J ends were trimmed by 4 bases and 4 bases, with 9 bases remaining between them. The CDR3 covers 12 residues. The germline gives CDR1 SGHDT, CDR2 YYEEEE. The CDR3 spells CASSSDRYEQYF. As DNA, the CDR3 is TGTGCCAGCAGCAGCGACAGATACGAGCAGTACTTC.